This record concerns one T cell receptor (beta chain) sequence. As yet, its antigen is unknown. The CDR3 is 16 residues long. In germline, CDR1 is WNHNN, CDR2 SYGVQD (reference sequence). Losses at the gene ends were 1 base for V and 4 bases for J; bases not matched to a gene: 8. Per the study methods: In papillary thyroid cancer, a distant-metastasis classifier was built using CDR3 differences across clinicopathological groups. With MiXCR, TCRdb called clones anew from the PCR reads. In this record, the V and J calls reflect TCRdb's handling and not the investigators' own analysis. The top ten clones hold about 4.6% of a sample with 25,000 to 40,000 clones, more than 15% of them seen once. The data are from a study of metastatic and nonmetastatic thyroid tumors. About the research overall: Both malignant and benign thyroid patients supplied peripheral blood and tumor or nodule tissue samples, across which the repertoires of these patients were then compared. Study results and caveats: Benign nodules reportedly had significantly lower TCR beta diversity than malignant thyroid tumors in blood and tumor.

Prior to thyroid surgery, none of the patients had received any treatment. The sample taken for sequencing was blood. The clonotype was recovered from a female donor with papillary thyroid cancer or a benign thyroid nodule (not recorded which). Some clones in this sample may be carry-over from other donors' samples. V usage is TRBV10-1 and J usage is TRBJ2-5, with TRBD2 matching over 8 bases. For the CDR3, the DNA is TGCGCCAGCAGTGAGTACACCGCGGGAGGTCGAGAGACCCAGTACTTC. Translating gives CASSEYTAGGRETQYF.